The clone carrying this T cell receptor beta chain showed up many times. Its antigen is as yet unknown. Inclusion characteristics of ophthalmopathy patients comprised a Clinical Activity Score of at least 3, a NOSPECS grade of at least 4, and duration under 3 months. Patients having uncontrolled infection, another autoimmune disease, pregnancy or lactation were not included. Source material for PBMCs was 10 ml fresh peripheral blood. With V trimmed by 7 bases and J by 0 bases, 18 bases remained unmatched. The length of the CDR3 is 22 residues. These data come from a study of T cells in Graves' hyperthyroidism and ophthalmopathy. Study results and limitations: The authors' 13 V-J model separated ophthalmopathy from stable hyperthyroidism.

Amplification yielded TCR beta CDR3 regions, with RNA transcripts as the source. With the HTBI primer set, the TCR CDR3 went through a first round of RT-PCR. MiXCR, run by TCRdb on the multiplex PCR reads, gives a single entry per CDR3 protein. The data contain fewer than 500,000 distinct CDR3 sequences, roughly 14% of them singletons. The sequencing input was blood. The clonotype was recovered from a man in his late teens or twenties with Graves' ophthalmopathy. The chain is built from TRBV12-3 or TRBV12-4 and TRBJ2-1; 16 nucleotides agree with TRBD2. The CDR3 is CASKQQYSGLAGGLSSYNEQFF. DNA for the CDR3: TGTGCCAGCAAACAACAGTACTCGGGACTAGCGGGGGGGCTTAGCTCCTACAATGAGCAGTTCTTC.